A single sample is the source of the 11 T cell receptor beta chains below, sequenced in a study of blood T cell repertoires in COVID-19. Profiled with immunoSEQ multiplex PCR; TCRdb holds only in-frame clones, not every one. The data hold about 40,000 clones, with 75% to 90% observed a single time. The sequenced sample consisted of peripheral blood. The receptors were sampled from a woman in her seventies with acute or convalescent COVID-19.

This clone was picked up a small number of times. This chain joins TRBV2 and TRBJ1-5; weak D call: TRBD1 (5 bases). Trimming stripped 8 bases from V and 5 bases from J, with 10 bases between. There are 12 residues in the CDR3. Per the germline V gene, CDR1 is SNHLY and CDR2 is FYNNEI. The CDR3 DNA is TGTGCCAGCGGCGGGGCTGATCAGCCCCAGCATTTT. Amino acids: CASGGADQPQHF.

The chain combines TRBV7-2 with TRBJ2-5; D gene uncertain. Trimming pared 1 base from V and 2 bases from J, leaving 11 bases between. CDR3 length: 15 residues. CDR1 and CDR2 (germline): SGHTA, FQGNSA. The CDR3 spells CASSLVWAGQETQYF. The CDR3 DNA reads as TGTGCCAGCAGCTTAGTGTGGGCAGGACAAGAGACCCAGTACTTC. The whole variable domain, remainder taken from reference TRBV7-2 and TRBJ2-5, is GAGVSQSPSNKVTEKGKDVELRCDPISGHTALYWYRQSLGQGLEFLIYFQGNSAPDKSGLPSDRFSAERTGGSVSTLTIQRTQQEDSAVYLCASSLVWAGQETQYFGPGTRLLVL.

This sequence joins TRBV19 and TRBJ1-5; D is unclear. Germline V gene sequence: CDR1 LNHDA, CDR2 SQIVND (reference sequence). Trimming pared 3 bases from V and 3 bases from J, leaving 12 bases between. The length of the CDR3 is 15 residues. CDR3 nucleotides: TGTGCCAGTAGTATGAACAGCCGCTCCAATCAGCCCCAGCATTTT. Encoded protein: CASSMNSRSNQPQHF.

The genes are TRBV19 and TRBJ2-5; 11 bases agree with TRBD2. The V and J ends lost 5 bases and 2 bases, in that order; junction bases with no gene match: 4. This CDR3 is built from 15 residues. Looked up from germline, CDR1 is LNHDA and CDR2 is SQIVND (reference sequence). CDR3 protein: CASSWASGGQETQYF. The DNA of the CDR3 is TGTGCCAGTAGTTGGGCTAGCGGGGGGCAAGAGACCCAGTACTTC. The variable domain in full, with the rest retrieved from reference TRBV19 and TRBJ2-5, is DGGITQSPKYLFRKEGQNVTLSCEQNLNHDAMYWYRQDPGQGLRLIYYSQIVNDFQKGDIAEGYSVSREKKESFPLTVTSAQKNPTAFYLCASSWASGGQETQYFGPGTRLLVL.

V is TRBV29-1 and J is TRBJ1-1; D unclear. CDR3 size: 12 residues. Per the germline V gene, CDR1 is SQVTM and CDR2 is ANQGSEA. Written as DNA, the CDR3 is TGCCTTGCGCAGGAGGGAAACACTGAAGCTTTCTTT. Its translation is CLAQEGNTEAFF.

V is TRBV27 and J is TRBJ1-2, with TRBD1 as a possible D gene (6 bases). The germline V and J ends were trimmed by 5 bases and 1 base, with 14 bases remaining between them. The CDR3 loop spans 15 amino acids. Germline V CDR1 and CDR2: MNHEY, SMNVEV (reference sequence). The CDR3 spells CASSEQGRGNYGYTF. CDR3 nucleotides: TGTGCCAGCAGTGAACAGGGCCGGGGTAACTATGGCTACACCTTC.

The CDR3, as DNA: TGTGCCAGCCGCGGGACTAGCGGAGTCTACGAGCAGTACGTC. Translated, it gives CASRGTSGVYEQYV. The chain is built from TRBV11-2 and TRBJ2-7; 11 bases line up with TRBD2. The ends lost 8 bases at V and 3 bases at J; junction bases unmatched: 6. The CDR3 extends over 14 amino acids. The germline CDR1 and CDR2 sequences are SGHAT and FQNNGV.

In nucleotides, the CDR3 is TGCGCCAGCAGTCATGGGACTAGCGGGAGCAAAAAGCAGTATTTT. Encoded protein: CASSHGTSGSKKQYF. The chain joins TRBV4-3 to TRBJ2-3; 14 nucleotides agree with TRBD2. This CDR3 is 15 amino acids long. V shed 6 bases and J 11 bases; nucleotides not matched to a gene: 10. Germline values: CDR1 LGHNA, CDR2 YSLEER.

The genes are TRBV27 and TRBJ1-6; TRBD1 matches 8 bases. The CDR3 consists of 14 residues. Germline CDR1 MNHEY, CDR2 SMNVEV (reference sequence). The V and J ends lost 4 bases and 7 bases, in that order; junction bases with no gene match: 3. CDR3 sequence (DNA): TGTGCCAGCAGTTGGACAGGGAACAATTCACCCCTCCACTTT. Its protein product is CASSWTGNNSPLHF.

This chain connects TRBV9 to TRBJ1-6, with D unresolved. V was trimmed by 0 bases and J by 7 bases, leaving 20 bases between them. The CDR3 totals 18 residues. Germline CDR1 SGDLS, CDR2 YYNGEE. This CDR3 reads CASSVDGIVGSVNSPLHF. Here the CDR3 DNA reads TGTGCCAGCAGCGTAGACGGGATTGTAGGGTCGGTAAATTCACCCCTCCACTTT.

V and J are TRBV7-8 and TRBJ2-1, with unresolved D. The CDR3 consists of 13 residues. In germline, CDR1 is SGHVS, CDR2 FQNEAQ. The V end lost 5 bases, the J end lost 5 bases, and 10 bases lay between the germline ends. Here the CDR3 DNA reads TGTGCCAGCAGCGACCGACAACACAATGAGCAGTTCTTC. This gives the protein CASSDRQHNEQFF.